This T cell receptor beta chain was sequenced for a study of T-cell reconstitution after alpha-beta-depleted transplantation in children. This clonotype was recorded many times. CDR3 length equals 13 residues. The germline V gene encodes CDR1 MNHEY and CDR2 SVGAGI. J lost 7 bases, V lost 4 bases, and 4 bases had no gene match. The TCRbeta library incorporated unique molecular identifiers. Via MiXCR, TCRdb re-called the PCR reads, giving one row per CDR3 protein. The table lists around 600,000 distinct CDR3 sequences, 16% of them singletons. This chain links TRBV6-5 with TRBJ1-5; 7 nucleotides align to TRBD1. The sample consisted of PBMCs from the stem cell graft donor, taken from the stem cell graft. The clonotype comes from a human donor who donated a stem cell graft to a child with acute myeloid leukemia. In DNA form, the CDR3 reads TGTGCCAGCAGTTTCGACAGGGAGCAGCCCCAGCATTTT. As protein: CASSFDREQPQHF.